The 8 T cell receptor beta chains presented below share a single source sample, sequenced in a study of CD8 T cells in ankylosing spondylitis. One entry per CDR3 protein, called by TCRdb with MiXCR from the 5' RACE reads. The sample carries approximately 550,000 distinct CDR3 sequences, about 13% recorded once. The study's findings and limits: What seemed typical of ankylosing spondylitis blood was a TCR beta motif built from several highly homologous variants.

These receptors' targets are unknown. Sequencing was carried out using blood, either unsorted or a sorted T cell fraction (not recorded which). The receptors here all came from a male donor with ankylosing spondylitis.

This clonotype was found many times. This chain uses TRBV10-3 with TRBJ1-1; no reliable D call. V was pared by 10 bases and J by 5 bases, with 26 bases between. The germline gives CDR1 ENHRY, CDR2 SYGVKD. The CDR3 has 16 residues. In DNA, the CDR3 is TGTGCCACAAGGGAGACGGGAGTGGAGGGAGGAACTGAAGCTTTCTTT. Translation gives CATRETGVEGGTEAFF.

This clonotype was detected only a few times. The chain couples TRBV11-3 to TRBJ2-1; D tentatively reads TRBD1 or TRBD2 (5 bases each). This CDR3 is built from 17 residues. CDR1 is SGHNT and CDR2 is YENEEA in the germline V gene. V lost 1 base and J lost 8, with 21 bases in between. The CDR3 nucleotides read TGTGCCAGCAGCTTAGCCTACGACTGGGGGAGCAGGCATGAGCAGTTCTTC. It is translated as CASSLAYDWGSRHEQFF.

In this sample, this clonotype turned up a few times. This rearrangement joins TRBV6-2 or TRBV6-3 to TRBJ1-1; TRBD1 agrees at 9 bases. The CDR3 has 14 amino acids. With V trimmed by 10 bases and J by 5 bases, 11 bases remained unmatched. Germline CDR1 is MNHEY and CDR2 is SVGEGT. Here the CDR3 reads CATLSGTGRTEAFF. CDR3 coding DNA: TGTGCCACCCTCTCCGGGACAGGGAGGACTGAAGCTTTCTTT.

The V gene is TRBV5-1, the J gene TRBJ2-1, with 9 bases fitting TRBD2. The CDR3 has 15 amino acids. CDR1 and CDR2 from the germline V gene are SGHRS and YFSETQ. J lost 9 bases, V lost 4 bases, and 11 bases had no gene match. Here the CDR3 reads CASSPGIAGVGEQFF. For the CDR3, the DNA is TGCGCCAGCAGCCCTGGGATAGCGGGAGTTGGTGAGCAGTTCTTC.

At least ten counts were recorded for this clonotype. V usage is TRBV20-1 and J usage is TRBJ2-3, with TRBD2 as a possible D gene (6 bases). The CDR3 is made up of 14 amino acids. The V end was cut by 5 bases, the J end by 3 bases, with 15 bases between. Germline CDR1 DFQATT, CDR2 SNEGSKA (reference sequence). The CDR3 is CSALGTPGTDTQYF. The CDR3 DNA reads TGCAGTGCTCTCGGGACTCCGGGTACAGATACGCAGTATTTT.

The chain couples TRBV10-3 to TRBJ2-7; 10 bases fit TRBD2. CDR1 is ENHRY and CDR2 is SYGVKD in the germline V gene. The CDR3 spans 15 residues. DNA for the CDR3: TGTGCCATCAGTGAGGGCCCAGCGGGAGGGAACGAGAAGTACGTC. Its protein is CAISEGPAGGNEKYV.

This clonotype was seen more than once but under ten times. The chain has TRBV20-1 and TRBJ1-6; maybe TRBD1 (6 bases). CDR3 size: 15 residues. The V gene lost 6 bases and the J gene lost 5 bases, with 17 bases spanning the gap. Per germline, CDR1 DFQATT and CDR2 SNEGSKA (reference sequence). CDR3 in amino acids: CSASTGTIDNSPLHF. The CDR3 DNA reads TGCAGTGCCAGCACAGGGACAATTGATAATTCACCCCTCCACTTT.

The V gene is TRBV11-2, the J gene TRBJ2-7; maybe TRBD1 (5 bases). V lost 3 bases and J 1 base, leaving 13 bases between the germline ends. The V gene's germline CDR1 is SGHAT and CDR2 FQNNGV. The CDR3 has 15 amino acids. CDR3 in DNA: TGTGCCAGCAGCTTCGCCCCCAGGGTTTCCTACGAGCAGTACGTC. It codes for CASSFAPRVSYEQYV.